This T cell receptor beta chain emerged from a study of blood T cell repertoires in COVID-19. Study in general: COVID-19 samples, acute and convalescent, were from the United States, Italy and Spain. PBMCs, B-cell-depleted T cells, or T cells were the source of the cDNA or gDNA that made up the material.

Details on this clone: This sample includes further DNA sequences coding for the same CDR3.

Clones were sequenced by immunoSEQ multiplex PCR, and TCRdb holds only the in-frame ones, with some missing. Of around 200,000 clones detected, 85% appear once; the ten largest clones hold under 20%. The CDR3 runs to 11 residues. Germline V CDR1 and CDR2: SGDLS, YYNGEE. V lost 3 bases, J lost 6 bases, and 4 bases lay in between. This clonotype was sampled from a man aged 40-55 years who had recovered from COVID-19. V and J are TRBV9 and TRBJ2-1, with D hard to call. The sequencing sample was made of PBMCs or T cells enriched from blood (not recorded which). In nucleotides, the CDR3 is TGTGCCAGCAGCGGCGCCAATGAGCAGTTCTTC. Amino acid sequence: CASSGANEQFF.